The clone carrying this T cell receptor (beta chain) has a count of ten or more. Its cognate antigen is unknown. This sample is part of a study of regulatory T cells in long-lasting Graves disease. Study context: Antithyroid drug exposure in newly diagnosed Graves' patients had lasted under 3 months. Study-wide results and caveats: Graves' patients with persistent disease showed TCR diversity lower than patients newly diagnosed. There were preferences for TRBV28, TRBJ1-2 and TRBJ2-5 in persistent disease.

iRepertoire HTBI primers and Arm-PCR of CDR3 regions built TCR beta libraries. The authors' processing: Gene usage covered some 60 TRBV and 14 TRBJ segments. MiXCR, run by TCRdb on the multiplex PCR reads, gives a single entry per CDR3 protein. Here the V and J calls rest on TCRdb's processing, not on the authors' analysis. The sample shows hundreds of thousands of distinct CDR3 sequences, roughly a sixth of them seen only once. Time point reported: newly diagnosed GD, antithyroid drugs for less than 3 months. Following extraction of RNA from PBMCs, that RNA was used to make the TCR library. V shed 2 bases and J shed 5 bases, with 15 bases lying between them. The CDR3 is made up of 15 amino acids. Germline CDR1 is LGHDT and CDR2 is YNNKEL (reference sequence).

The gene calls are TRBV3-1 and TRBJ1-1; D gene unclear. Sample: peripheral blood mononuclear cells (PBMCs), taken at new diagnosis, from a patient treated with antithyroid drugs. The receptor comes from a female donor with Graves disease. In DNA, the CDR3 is TGTGCCAGCAGCCAAATGACGGGCCGAGGGACTGAAGCTTTCTTT. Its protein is CASSQMTGRGTEAFF. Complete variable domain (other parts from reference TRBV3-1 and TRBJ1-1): DTAVSQTPKYLVTQMGNDKSIKCEQNLGHDTMYWYKQDSKKFLKIMFSYNNKELIINETVPNRFSPKSPDKAHLNLHINSLELGDSAVYFCASSQMTGRGTEAFFGQGTRLTVV.